The 23 T cell receptor beta chains below all came from one sample that was sequenced in a study of T cell responses to AZD1222 COVID-19 vaccine. Measured with immunoSEQ multiplex PCR; TCRdb has only the in-frame clones, and not every one. The data contain around 99,000 clones, around nine tenths of them singletons. Sequencing was performed on peripheral blood, taken on day 0 of AZD1222 vaccination. The source is an adult in good health.

This clone was counted a single time. The chain couples TRBV6-2 or TRBV6-3 to TRBJ1-6, with 10 bases identical to TRBD1. Germline CDR1 reads MNHEY; CDR2 reads SVGEGT. V lost 4 bases to trimming and J lost 4 bases; unmatched junction nucleotides: 4. The CDR3 contains 16 residues. DNA of the CDR3: TGTGCCAGCAGTTCCCAGGACAGGGGGTATAATTCACCCCTCCACTTT. The encoded protein is CASSSQDRGYNSPLHF.

In DNA form, the CDR3 reads TGCGCCAGCAGCTTGGCCGTGGGTACTACGGATGAGCAGTTCTTC. This sequence encodes CASSLAVGTTDEQFF. The gene calls are TRBV5-1 and TRBJ2-1, with D uncertain. Germline V CDR1 and CDR2: SGHRS, YFSETQ. The V end lost 0 bases, the J end lost 8 bases, and 15 bases lay between the germline ends. The length of the CDR3 is 15 residues. Supplemented by reference TRBV5-1 and TRBJ2-1, the full variable domain reads KAGVTQTPRYLIKTRGQQVTLSCSPISGHRSVSWYQQTPGQGLQFLFEYFSETQRNKGNFPGRFSGRQFSNSRSEMNVSTLELGDSALYLCASSLAVGTTDEQFFGPGTRLTVL.

The chain couples TRBV15 to TRBJ1-2; D not certain. The CDR3 sequence is 13 residues long. The V gene lost 6 bases and the J gene lost 5 bases, with 13 bases spanning the gap. Looked up from germline, CDR1 is LNHNV and CDR2 is YYDKDF (reference sequence). The CDR3 region has the DNA TGTGCCACCAGTCCGAGAGGAGGGTATGGCTACACCTTC. Residues: CATSPRGGYGYTF. The entire variable domain, with the rest obtained from reference TRBV15 and TRBJ1-2, is as follows: DAMVIQNPRYQVTQFGKPVTLSCSQTLNHNVMYWYQQKSSQAPKLLFHYYDKDFNNEADTPDNFQSRRPNTSFCFLDIRSPGLGDTAMYLCATSPRGGYGYTFGSGTRLTVV.

This sequence joins TRBV28 and TRBJ2-2; the match to TRBD1 covers 10 bases. Trimming cost V 3 bases and J 7 bases; bases outside gene matches: 5. The CDR3 extends over 15 amino acids. CDR1 is MDHEN and CDR2 is SYDVKM in the germline V gene. The CDR3 sequence: CASSLRQGAIGELFF. The CDR3 DNA is TGTGCCAGCAGTTTGCGACAGGGGGCGATCGGGGAGCTGTTTTTT.

The rearrangement joins TRBV28 to TRBJ1-5; D is possibly TRBD1 (5 bases). This CDR3 is built from 15 residues. V shed 4 bases and J shed 0 bases, with 10 bases lying between them. Germline CDR1 reads MDHEN; CDR2 reads SYDVKM. The CDR3 protein is CASSSGTFSNQPQHF. CDR3 sequence (DNA): TGTGCCAGCAGTTCCGGGACTTTTAGCAATCAGCCCCAGCATTTT.

V and J are TRBV30 and TRBJ2-6; D gene ambiguous. The V gene lost 0 bases and the J gene lost 4 bases, with 10 bases spanning the gap. The CDR3 consists of 15 residues. Germline V lookup: CDR1 GTSNPN, CDR2 SVGIG (reference sequence). This CDR3 is CAWSVWVMGANVLTF. CDR3 in DNA: TGTGCCTGGAGTGTGTGGGTTATGGGGGCCAACGTCCTGACTTTC. Full variable domain (outside the CDR3, taken from reference TRBV30 and TRBJ2-6): SQTIHQWPATLVQPVGSPLSLECTVEGTSNPNLYWYRQAAGRGLQLLFYSVGIGQISSEVPQNLSASRPQDRQFILSSKKLLLSDSGFYLCAWSVWVMGANVLTFGAGSRLTVL.

The chain uses TRBV2 and TRBJ2-7; TRBD1 aligns across 10 bases. Germline V CDR1 and CDR2: SNHLY, FYNNEI. The V and J ends lost 8 bases and 2 bases, in that order; junction bases with no gene match: 6. The CDR3 consists of 14 residues. CDR3 sequence reads: CASDPGQGTYEQYF. CDR3 coding DNA: TGTGCCAGCGATCCGGGACAGGGGACCTACGAGCAGTACTTC.

CDR3 loop: CASSPLTGGASEAFF. CDR3 DNA: TGCGCCAGCAGCCCGCTAACAGGGGGCGCGAGTGAAGCTTTCTTT. The V and J genes are TRBV5-1 and TRBJ1-1; the match to TRBD1 covers 9 bases. Per germline, CDR1 SGHRS and CDR2 YFSETQ. CDR3 size: 15 residues. V trimming: 4 bases; J trimming: 7 bases; junction bases outside the gene matches: 11.

V is TRBV5-6 and J is TRBJ2-3; D uncertain. V was clipped by 1 base and J by 1 base, with 7 bases between them. Germline V gene data show CDR1 as SGHDT and CDR2 as YYEEEE. This CDR3 has 14 residues. CDR3 residues: CASSLWAGTDTQYF. CDR3 bases: TGTGCCAGCAGCTTGTGGGCCGGCACAGATACGCAGTATTTT.

The gene calls are TRBV6-5 and TRBJ1-2; the D gene is possibly TRBD1 (5 bases). The CDR3 loop spans 14 amino acids. Trimming removed 6 bases at V and 8 bases at J, with 19 bases between. Germline V gives CDR1 MNHEY, CDR2 SVGAGI. CDR3 amino acids: CASSRQGLAEGYTF. CDR3 sequence (DNA): TGTGCCAGCAGCCGGCAGGGATTGGCGGAGGGCTACACCTTC.

The chain recombines TRBV6-5 with TRBJ2-7, with D possibly being TRBD1 or TRBD2 (7 bases each). The CDR3 has 13 residues. Trimming removed 8 bases from V and 5 bases from J, with 16 bases in between. The germline CDR1 and CDR2 sequences are MNHEY and SVGAGI. The CDR3 DNA reads TGTGCCAGCCGGCGGGGAGGGGGCGACGAGCAGTACGTC. This gives the protein CASRRGGGDEQYV.

The chain employs TRBV6-5 and TRBJ2-3; unclear D gene. Germline CDR1 is MNHEY and CDR2 is SVGAGI. V was trimmed by 6 bases and J by 6 bases, leaving 10 bases between them. The CDR3 is 12 amino acids. CDR3 protein: CASRSPGDTQYF. The CDR3 DNA reads as TGTGCCAGCAGAAGCCCTGGGGATACGCAGTATTTT.

The chain joins TRBV6-2 or TRBV6-3 to TRBJ2-2; TRBD2 aligns across 7 bases. CDR1 is MNHEY, CDR2 SVGEGT, per germline. The CDR3 loop spans 15 amino acids. The V and J ends lost 2 bases and 4 bases, in that order; junction bases with no gene match: 4. CDR3 DNA: TGTGCCAGCAGTTACGGCGGGGGATCCACCGGGGAGCTGTTTTTT. Residues: CASSYGGGSTGELFF.

The CDR3 here is CASSRQREGAPPNEQFF. As DNA, the CDR3 is TGTGCCAGCAGCCGCCAAAGGGAGGGCGCGCCCCCCAATGAGCAGTTCTTC. V gene TRBV4-2 combines with J gene TRBJ2-1; 7 nucleotides align to TRBD2. The V and J ends lost 4 bases and 6 bases, in that order; junction bases with no gene match: 15. The CDR3 spans 17 residues. CDR1 is LGHNA and CDR2 is YNFKEQ in the germline V gene.

This chain joins TRBV28 and TRBJ2-3; TRBD2 matches at 9 bases. V trimming: 6 bases; J trimming: 0 bases; junction bases outside the gene matches: 1. The CDR3 runs 14 residues. CDR1 MDHEN and CDR2 SYDVKM come from the germline V gene. CDR3: CASSLAGSTDTQYF. The DNA of the CDR3 is TGTGCCAGCAGCCTAGCGGGGAGCACAGATACGCAGTATTTT.

The chain links TRBV12-3 or TRBV12-4 to TRBJ2-5; TRBD2 aligns across 13 bases. This CDR3 contains 13 residues. V lost 6 bases, J lost 9 bases, and 4 bases stayed unmatched. For the CDR3, the DNA is TGTGCCAGCAGGGGGACTAGCGGGGAGGCCCAGTACTTC. It yields the protein CASRGTSGEAQYF.

The chain couples TRBV4-2 to TRBJ2-5; D is tentatively TRBD1 or TRBD2 (5 bases each). The germline V gene has CDR1 LGHNA and CDR2 YNFKEQ. Trimming removed 5 bases at V and 0 bases at J, with 13 bases between. The CDR3 is 15 amino acids. The CDR3 sequence is CASSTLGTNQETQYF. CDR3 bases: TGTGCCAGCAGCACACTTGGGACCAACCAAGAGACCCAGTACTTC.

V is TRBV24-1 and J is TRBJ1-1; a possible D gene is TRBD1 (5 bases). The CDR3 sequence is 15 residues long. V dropped 4 bases and J dropped 0 bases, with 11 bases sitting between them. Germline CDR1 is KGHDR and CDR2 is SFDVKD. The CDR3 spells CATSDDRFMNTEAFF. The CDR3 nucleotides are TGTGCCACCAGTGACGACAGATTTATGAACACTGAAGCTTTCTTT.

This clone was seen a handful of times. This rearrangement joins TRBV25-1 to TRBJ1-4; D remains ambiguous. Trimming stripped 2 bases from V and 7 bases from J, with 11 bases between. CDR1 MGHDK and CDR2 SYGVNS come from the germline V gene. The CDR3 sequence is 14 residues long. CDR3 in DNA: TGTGCCAGCAGTGAAACGTCCCGGGTTGAAAAACTGTTTTTT. The encoded protein is CASSETSRVEKLFF. The variable domain in full, with the rest retrieved from reference TRBV25-1 and TRBJ1-4, is EADIYQTPRYLVIGTGKKITLECSQTMGHDKMYWYQQDPGMELHLIHYSYGVNSTEKGDLSSESTVSRIRTEHFPLTLESARPSHTSQYLCASSETSRVEKLFFGSGTQLSVL.

The chain has TRBV24-1 and TRBJ2-5; no clear D. The CDR3 sequence is 12 residues long. With 0 bases removed from V and 5 bases from J, the gap between germline ends came to 3 bases. Per the germline V gene, CDR1 is KGHDR and CDR2 is SFDVKD. The CDR3 DNA follows: TGTGCCACCAGTGATTTGCGGGAGACCCAGTACTTC. Protein sequence: CATSDLRETQYF.

J is TRBJ1-1 and V is TRBV5-6; D unresolved. The CDR3 has 14 amino acids. Trimming stripped 1 base from V and 1 base from J, with 8 bases between. Germline assignment: CDR1 SGHDT and CDR2 YYEEEE. The CDR3 protein is CASSLPGPNTEAFF. CDR3 nucleotide sequence: TGTGCCAGCAGCTTGCCGGGCCCGAACACTGAAGCTTTCTTT.

This clone appeared once. V gene TRBV18 combines with J gene TRBJ1-1; TRBD1 is a possible D gene (6 bases). Between the trimmed V and J ends, which lost 4 bases and 2 bases, there was a span of 11 bases. Germline-derived CDR1 and CDR2 are KGHSH and LQKENI. The CDR3 is made up of 14 amino acids. CDR3 sequence (DNA): TGTGCCAGCTCACGTGACAGGACCAACACTGAAGCTTTCTTT. Translated: CASSRDRTNTEAFF.

This sequence joins TRBV29-1 and TRBJ2-3, with TRBD1 as a possible D gene (5 bases). The length of the CDR3 is 14 residues. The germline V gene encodes CDR1 SQVTM and CDR2 ANQGSEA. Trimming shortened V by 3 bases and J by 4 bases, and 14 bases separated the two germline ends. The CDR3 is CSVEQGLLADTQYF. For the CDR3, the DNA is TGCAGCGTTGAGCAGGGTCTCTTGGCAGATACGCAGTATTTT.